This is a list of T cell receptor beta chains from one sample in a study of blood T cell repertoires in COVID-19. Only in-frame clones appear in the TCRdb table, and some are missing; sequencing was by immunoSEQ multiplex PCR. The sample has roughly 70,000 clones, about 70% seen once. The specimen was peripheral blood. The receptors shown here come from a man in his sixties with acute or convalescent COVID-19. Each CDR3 is given with its conserved first and last residue.

v_call cdr3_aa
TRBV21-1 CAPATGAEAFF
TRBV2 CASSPLTDRVNDGYTF
TRBV19 CASSPLGRLTGELFF
TRBV18 CASSQGLRDNSPLHF
TRBV5-1 CASSLETGVYGYTF
TRBV24-1 CATKDSSNTGELFF
TRBV3-1/TRBV3-2 CASSHPRDRTSGNTIYF
TRBV18 CASSPWEGGSLTDTQYF
TRBV2 CASSEGLAEKTGELFF
TRBV4-1 CASSHGSGTQYF
TRBV4-1 CASSQDLGGTGVGYTF
TRBV7-2 CASSRRLRTRAATEAFF
TRBV5-8 CASSSPSGGRETQYF
TRBV6-2/TRBV6-3 CASSPIPGTGKTDTQYF
TRBV9 CASSVLSDSNYGYTF
TRBV7-2 CASSLIPGSLVDTQYF
TRBV30 CAGGQEKLFF
TRBV15 CATSRDLVASGRVYEQYF
TRBV5-1 CASSLEGRTEAFF
TRBV19 CASSPGGSSYNEQFF
TRBV30 CAWSVLGGPQHF
TRBV6-5 CASSYAGSQETQYF
TRBV9 CASSLRQGLTDTQYF
TRBV3-1/TRBV3-2 CASTGTGVVETQYF
TRBV28 CASTLSGEQGRNTEAFF
TRBV5-4 CASSPTGSSYNSPLHF
TRBV12-2 CASRRLEGGPYNEQFF
TRBV19 CASRGSPFNYGYTF